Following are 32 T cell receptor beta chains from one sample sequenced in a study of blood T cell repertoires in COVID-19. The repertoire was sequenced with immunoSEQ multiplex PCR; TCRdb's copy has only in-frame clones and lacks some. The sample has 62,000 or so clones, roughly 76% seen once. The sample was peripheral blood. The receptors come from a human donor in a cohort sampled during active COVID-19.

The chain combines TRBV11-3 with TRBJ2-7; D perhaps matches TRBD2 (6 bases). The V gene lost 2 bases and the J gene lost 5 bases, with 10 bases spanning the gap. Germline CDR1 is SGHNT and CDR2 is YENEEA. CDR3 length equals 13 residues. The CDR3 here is CASSLYGGDEQYF. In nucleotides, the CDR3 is TGTGCCAGCAGCTTATACGGGGGAGACGAGCAGTACTTC.

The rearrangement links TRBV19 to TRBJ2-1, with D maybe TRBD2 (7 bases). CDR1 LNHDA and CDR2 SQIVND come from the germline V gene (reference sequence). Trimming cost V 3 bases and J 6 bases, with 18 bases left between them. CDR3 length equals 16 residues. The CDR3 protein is CASSIDRGAGTNEQFF. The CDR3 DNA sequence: TGTGCCAGTAGTATTGATCGGGGGGCGGGTACCAATGAGCAGTTCTTC.

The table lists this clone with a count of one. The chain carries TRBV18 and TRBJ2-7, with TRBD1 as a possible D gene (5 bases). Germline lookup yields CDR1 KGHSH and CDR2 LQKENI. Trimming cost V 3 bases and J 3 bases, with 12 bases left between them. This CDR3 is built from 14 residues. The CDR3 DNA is TGTGCCAGCTCACCCAAACCAGGGATCTACGAGCAGTACTTC. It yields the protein CASSPKPGIYEQYF. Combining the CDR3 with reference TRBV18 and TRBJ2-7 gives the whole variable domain NAGVMQNPRHLVRRRGQEARLRCSPMKGHSHVYWYRQLPEEGLKFMVYLQKENIIDESGMPKERFSAEFPKEGPSILRIQQVVRGDSAAYFCASSPKPGIYEQYFGPGTRLTVT.

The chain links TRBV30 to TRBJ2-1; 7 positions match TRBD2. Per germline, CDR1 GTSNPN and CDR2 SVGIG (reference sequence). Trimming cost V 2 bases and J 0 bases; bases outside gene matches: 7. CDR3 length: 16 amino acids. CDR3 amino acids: CAWSSFSGASYNEQFF. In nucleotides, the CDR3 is TGTGCCTGGAGTTCCTTCAGCGGGGCCTCCTACAATGAGCAGTTCTTC.

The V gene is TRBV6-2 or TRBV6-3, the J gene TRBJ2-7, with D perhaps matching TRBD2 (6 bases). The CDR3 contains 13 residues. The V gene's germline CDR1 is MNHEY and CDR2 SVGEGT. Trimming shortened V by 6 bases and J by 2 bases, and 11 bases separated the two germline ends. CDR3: CASSPPGAYEQYF. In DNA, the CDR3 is TGTGCCAGCAGCCCCCCGGGGGCCTACGAGCAGTACTTC.

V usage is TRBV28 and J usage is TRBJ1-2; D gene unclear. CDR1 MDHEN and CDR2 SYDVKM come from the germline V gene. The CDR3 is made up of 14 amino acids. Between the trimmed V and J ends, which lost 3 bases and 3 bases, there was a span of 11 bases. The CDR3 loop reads CASSLAGVDYGYTF. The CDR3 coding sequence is TGTGCCAGCAGTTTGGCGGGCGTAGACTATGGCTACACCTTC.

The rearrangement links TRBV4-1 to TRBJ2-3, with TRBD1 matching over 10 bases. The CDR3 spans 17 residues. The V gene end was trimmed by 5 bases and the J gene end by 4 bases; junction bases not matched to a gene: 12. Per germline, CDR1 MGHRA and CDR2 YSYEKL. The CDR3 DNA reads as TGCGCCAGCAGCGGATACGTTTTGACAGGGGGCTCAGATACGCAGTATTTT. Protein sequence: CASSGYVLTGGSDTQYF.

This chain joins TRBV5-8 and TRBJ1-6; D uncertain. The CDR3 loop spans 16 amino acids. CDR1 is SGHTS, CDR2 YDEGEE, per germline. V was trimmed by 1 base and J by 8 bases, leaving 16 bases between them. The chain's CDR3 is CASSLNTGVMDSPLHF. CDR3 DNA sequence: TGTGCCAGCAGCTTGAACACCGGGGTTATGGATTCACCCCTCCACTTT.

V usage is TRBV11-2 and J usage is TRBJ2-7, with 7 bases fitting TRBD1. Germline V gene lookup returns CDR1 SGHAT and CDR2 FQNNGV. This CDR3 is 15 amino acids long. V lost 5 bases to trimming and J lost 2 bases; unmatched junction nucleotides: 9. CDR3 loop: CASSPRTGATYEQYF. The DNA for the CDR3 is TGTGCCAGCAGCCCCCGGACAGGTGCCACCTACGAGCAGTACTTC.

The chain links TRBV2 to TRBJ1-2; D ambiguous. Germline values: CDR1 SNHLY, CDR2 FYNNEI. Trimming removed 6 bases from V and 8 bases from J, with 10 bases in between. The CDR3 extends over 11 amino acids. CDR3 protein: CASRAGWGYTF. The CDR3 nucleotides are TGTGCCAGCAGGGCAGGATGGGGCTACACCTTC. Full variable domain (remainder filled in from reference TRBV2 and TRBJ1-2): EPEVTQTPSHQVTQMGQEVILRCVPISNHLYFYWYRQILGQKVEFLVSFYNNEISEKSEIFDDQFSVERPDGSNFTLKIRSTKLEDSAMYFCASRAGWGYTFGSGTRLTVV.

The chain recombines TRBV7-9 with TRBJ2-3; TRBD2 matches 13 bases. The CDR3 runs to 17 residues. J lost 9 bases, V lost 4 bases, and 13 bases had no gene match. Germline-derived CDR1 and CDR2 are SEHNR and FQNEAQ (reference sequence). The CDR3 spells CASSSYVGLAGAQTQYF. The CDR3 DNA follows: TGTGCCAGCAGCTCTTATGTTGGACTAGCGGGGGCCCAGACGCAGTATTTT.

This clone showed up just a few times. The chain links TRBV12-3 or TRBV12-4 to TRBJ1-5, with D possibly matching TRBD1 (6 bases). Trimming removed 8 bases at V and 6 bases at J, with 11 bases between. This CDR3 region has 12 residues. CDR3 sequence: CASRRGSQPQHF. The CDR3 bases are TGTGCCAGCCGTAGGGGGAGTCAGCCCCAGCATTTT.

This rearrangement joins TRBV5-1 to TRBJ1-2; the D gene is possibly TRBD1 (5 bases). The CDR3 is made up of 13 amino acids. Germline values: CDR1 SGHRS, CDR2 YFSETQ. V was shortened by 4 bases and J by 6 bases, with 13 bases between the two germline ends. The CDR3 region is CASSPGTEDGYTF. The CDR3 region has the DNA TGCGCCAGCAGCCCCGGGACTGAGGATGGCTACACCTTC. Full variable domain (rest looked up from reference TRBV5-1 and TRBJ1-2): KAGVTQTPRYLIKTRGQQVTLSCSPISGHRSVSWYQQTPGQGLQFLFEYFSETQRNKGNFPGRFSGRQFSNSRSEMNVSTLELGDSALYLCASSPGTEDGYTFGSGTRLTVV.

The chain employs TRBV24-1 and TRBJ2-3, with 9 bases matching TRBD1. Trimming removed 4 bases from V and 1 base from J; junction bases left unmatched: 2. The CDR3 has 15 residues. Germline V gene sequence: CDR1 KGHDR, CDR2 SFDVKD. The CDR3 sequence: CATSEQGAGTDTQYF. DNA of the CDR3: TGTGCCACCAGTGAACAGGGGGCCGGCACAGATACGCAGTATTTT.

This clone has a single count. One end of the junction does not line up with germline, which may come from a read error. CDR3 DNA sequence: TGTGCCAGCACCCAAGGGCACTACGGGACAGAGTCCTTC. It translates to CASTQGHYGTESF. The genes are TRBV27 and TRBJ2-7; 7 nucleotides match TRBD1. The CDR3 length is 13 residues. Germline loops: CDR1 MNHEY, CDR2 SMNVEV (reference sequence).

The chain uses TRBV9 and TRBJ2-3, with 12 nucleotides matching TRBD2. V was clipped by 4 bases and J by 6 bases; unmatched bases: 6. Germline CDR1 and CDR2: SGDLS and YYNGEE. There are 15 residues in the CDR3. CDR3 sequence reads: CASSSSGGAWDTQYF. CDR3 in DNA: TGTGCCAGCAGCTCTAGCGGGGGGGCATGGGATACGCAGTATTTT.

CDR3 in amino acids: CASSLREETQYF. CDR3 coding DNA: TGTGCCAGCAGCTTGCGAGAAGAGACCCAGTACTTC. The chain is built from TRBV5-5 and TRBJ2-5; D is undetermined. V lost 1 base, J lost 3 bases, and 4 bases lay in between. CDR3 length: 12 amino acids. Per germline, CDR1 SGHKS and CDR2 YYEKEE (reference sequence).

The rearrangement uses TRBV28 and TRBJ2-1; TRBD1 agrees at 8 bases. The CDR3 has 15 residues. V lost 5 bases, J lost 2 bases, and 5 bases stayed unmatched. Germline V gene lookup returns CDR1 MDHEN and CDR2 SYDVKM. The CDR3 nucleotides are TGTGCCAGCAGTCCAGGGACAGGAGCCTACAATGAGCAGTTCTTC. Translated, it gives CASSPGTGAYNEQFF.

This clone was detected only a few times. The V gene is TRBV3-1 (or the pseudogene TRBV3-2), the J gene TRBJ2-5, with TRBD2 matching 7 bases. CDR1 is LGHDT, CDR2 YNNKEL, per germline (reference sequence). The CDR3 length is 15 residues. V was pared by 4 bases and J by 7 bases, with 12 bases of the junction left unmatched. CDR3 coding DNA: TGTGCCAGCAGCCCTCCGGGACTACCGATGGGGACCCAGTACTTC. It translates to CASSPPGLPMGTQYF.

The CDR3 DNA sequence: TGCGCCAGCAGCCAAGATCCGGGGGTCACCGGGGAGCTGTTTTTT. This encodes CASSQDPGVTGELFF. The genes are TRBV4-1 and TRBJ2-2, with D tentatively TRBD2 (6 bases). Germline V gene sequence: CDR1 MGHRA, CDR2 YSYEKL. Trimming pared 0 bases from V and 4 bases from J, leaving 9 bases between. This CDR3 has 15 amino acids.

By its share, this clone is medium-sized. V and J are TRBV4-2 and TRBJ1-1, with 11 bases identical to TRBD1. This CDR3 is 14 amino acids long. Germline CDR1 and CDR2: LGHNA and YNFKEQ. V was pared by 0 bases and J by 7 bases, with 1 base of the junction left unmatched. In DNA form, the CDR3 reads TGTGCCAGCAGCCAAGAAGGGACAGGGGGTGAAGCTTTCTTT. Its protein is CASSQEGTGGEAFF.

The CDR3 sequence is CASSLKGNSPLHF. The CDR3 DNA follows: TGTGCCAGCAGCTTAAAGGGGAATTCACCCCTCCACTTT. This chain uses TRBV7-2 with TRBJ1-6; tentatively, D is TRBD1 (5 bases). The V and J ends lost 2 bases and 7 bases respectively, with 6 bases between them. There are 13 residues in the CDR3. CDR1 is SGHTA, CDR2 FQGNSA, per germline.

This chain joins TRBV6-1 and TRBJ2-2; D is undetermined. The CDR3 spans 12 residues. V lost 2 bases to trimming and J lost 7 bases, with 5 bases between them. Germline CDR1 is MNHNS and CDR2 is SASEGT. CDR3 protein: CASSERVGELFF. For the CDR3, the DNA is TGTGCCAGCAGTGAACGGGTCGGGGAGCTGTTTTTT.

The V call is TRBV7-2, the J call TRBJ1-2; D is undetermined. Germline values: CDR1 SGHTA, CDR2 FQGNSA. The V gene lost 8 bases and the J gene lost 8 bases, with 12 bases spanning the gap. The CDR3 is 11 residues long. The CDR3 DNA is TGTGCCAGCGGCCCGGGTTGGGGCTACACCTTC. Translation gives CASGPGWGYTF.

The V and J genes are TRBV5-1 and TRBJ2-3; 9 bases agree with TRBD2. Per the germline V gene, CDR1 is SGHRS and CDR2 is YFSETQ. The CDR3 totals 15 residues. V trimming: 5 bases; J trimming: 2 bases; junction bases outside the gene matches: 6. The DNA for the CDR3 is TGCGCCAGCAGGGAAAGCGGGGGGTCCACAGATACGCAGTATTTT. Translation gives CASRESGGSTDTQYF.

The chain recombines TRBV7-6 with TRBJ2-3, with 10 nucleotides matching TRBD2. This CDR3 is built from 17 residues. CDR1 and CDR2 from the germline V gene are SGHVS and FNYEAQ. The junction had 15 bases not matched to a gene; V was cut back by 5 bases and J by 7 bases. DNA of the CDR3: TGTGCCAGCAGCGTCGAACCACCGGGACTAGCGCTATATACGCAGTATTTT. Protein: CASSVEPPGLALYTQYF.

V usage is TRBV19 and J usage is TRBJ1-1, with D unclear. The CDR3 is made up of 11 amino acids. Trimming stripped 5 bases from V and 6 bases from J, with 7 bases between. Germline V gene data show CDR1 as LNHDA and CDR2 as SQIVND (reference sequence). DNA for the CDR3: TGTGCCAGTAGTCAGGAAGCTGAAGCTTTCTTT. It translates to CASSQEAEAFF.

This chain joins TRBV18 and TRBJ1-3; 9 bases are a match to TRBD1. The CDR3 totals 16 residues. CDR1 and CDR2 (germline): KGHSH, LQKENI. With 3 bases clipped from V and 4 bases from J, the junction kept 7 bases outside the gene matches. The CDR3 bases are TGTGCCAGCTCACCGTCGACAGGGGGAATCGGAAACACCATATATTTT. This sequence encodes CASSPSTGGIGNTIYF.

The CDR3 is CASNVAGENSPLHF. The CDR3 region has the DNA TGCGCCAGCAACGTAGCAGGGGAAAATTCACCCCTCCACTTT. The chain combines TRBV5-1 with TRBJ1-6; possibly TRBD1 for D (6 bases). The germline V gene has CDR1 SGHRS and CDR2 YFSETQ. V lost 6 bases and J lost 7, with 14 bases in between. This CDR3 spans 14 amino acids.

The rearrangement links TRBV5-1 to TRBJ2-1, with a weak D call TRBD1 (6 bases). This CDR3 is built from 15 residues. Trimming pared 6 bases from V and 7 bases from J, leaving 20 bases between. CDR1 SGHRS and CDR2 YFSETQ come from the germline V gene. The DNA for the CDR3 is TGCGCCAGCACGATGGGGGCTAGCTGGGGGAATGAGCAGTTCTTC. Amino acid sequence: CASTMGASWGNEQFF.

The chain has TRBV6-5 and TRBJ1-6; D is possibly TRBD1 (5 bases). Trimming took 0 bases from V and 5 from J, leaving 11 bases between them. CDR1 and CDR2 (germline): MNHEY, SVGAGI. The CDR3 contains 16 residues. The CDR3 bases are TGTGCCAGCAGTTACTCGATTTCAGGGAATAATTCACCCCTCCACTTT. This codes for CASSYSISGNNSPLHF.

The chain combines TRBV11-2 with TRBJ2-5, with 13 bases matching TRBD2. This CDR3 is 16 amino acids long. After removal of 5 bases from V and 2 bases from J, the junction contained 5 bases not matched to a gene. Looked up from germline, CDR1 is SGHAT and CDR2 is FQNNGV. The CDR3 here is CASSHGTSGVQETQYF. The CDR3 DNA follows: TGTGCCAGCAGCCACGGGACTAGCGGGGTACAAGAGACCCAGTACTTC.